This entry describes one T cell receptor (beta chain). Antigen specificity is unknown. The use of a sample-barcoded 5' primer and a J-beta primer mix characterized a second PCR of about 6 to 12 cycles. TCRdb re-called the 5' RACE reads through MiXCR, storing one row per CDR3 protein. Of 1.5 million to 2 million distinct CDR3 sequences in the sample, 49% are singletons; the top ten hold around 2.1%. This sample was included in a study of blood T cells in healthy people across ages. Study background: T cells yielded about one barcoded beta molecule per two cells through template switching.

General study results and limits: Diversity was estimated from one million T cells, and these estimates were considered underestimates. The fall in TCR beta diversity per million T cells was roughly linear with age.

Collection of roughly 9.8 milliliters of peripheral blood was performed for each donor. The TCR originated in a woman aged 40 to 50 in good health. Sample: blood.

CDR3 bases: TGCGCCAGCAGCCCCCTGGCGGACAGGGACAATGAGCAGTACTTC. Its protein is CASSPLADRDNEQYF. The chain uses TRBV5-1 and TRBJ2-5, with 8 bases lining up with TRBD1. CDR1 SGHRS and CDR2 YFSETQ come from the germline V gene. Trimming took 4 bases from V and 11 from J; bases not matched to a gene: 16. The CDR3 covers 15 residues.